The 16 T cell receptor beta chains given below trace back to one sample, sequenced in a study of blood T cell repertoires in COVID-19. Data came from immunoSEQ multiplex PCR; TCRdb stores just in-frame clones and leaves some out. The table has 210,000 or so clones, approximately 81% seen once. The sequenced sample consisted of peripheral blood. The receptors come from a woman over 75 with active or convalescent COVID-19.

The CDR3, as DNA: TGCGCCAGCAGCAAAGCGGGAGGGGTAGATACGCAGTATTTT. Protein: CASSKAGGVDTQYF. The chain recombines TRBV5-1 with TRBJ2-3; 10 bases map to TRBD2. This CDR3 spans 14 amino acids. J lost 5 bases, V lost 4 bases, and 4 bases had no gene match. Germline V gene lookup returns CDR1 SGHRS and CDR2 YFSETQ.

The rearrangement joins TRBV6-2 or TRBV6-3 to TRBJ2-6; 10 nucleotides line up with TRBD2. The V gene end was trimmed by 4 bases and the J gene end by 0 bases; junction bases not matched to a gene: 12. The CDR3 is 20 amino acids. In germline, CDR1 is MNHEY, CDR2 SVGEGT. The CDR3 region is CASSSASGSLTSSGANVLTF. The CDR3 DNA reads as TGTGCCAGCAGTTCTGCTAGCGGGAGCCTAACCTCCTCTGGGGCCAACGTCCTGACTTTC.

V and J are TRBV18 and TRBJ2-7; 9 bases are a match to TRBD1. This CDR3 is built from 13 residues. Losses at the gene ends were 6 bases for V and 5 bases for J; bases not matched to a gene: 5. Germline CDR1 is KGHSH and CDR2 is LQKENI. CDR3 amino acids: CASSPRTGDEQYF. DNA of the CDR3: TGTGCCAGCTCGCCCAGGACAGGGGACGAGCAGTACTTC. The full variable domain, its missing parts supplied by reference TRBV18 and TRBJ2-7, is NAGVMQNPRHLVRRRGQEARLRCSPMKGHSHVYWYRQLPEEGLKFMVYLQKENIIDESGMPKERFSAEFPKEGPSILRIQQVVRGDSAAYFCASSPRTGDEQYFGPGTRLTVT.

The genes are TRBV30 and TRBJ2-1, with 8 nucleotides matching TRBD1. The V segment lost 1 base and the J segment 14 bases; nucleotides outside the gene matches: 10. Germline lookup yields CDR1 GTSNPN and CDR2 SVGIG (reference sequence). The CDR3 has 13 residues. CDR3 sequence (DNA): TGTGCCTGGAGTGATCGCCTAGGACAGGGAAAGTTCTTC. This codes for CAWSDRLGQGKFF.

V gene TRBV28 combines with J gene TRBJ1-2; 7 bases are shared with TRBD1. The V segment lost 10 bases and the J segment 4 bases; nucleotides outside the gene matches: 9. This CDR3 has 13 residues. CDR1 is MDHEN and CDR2 is SYDVKM in the germline V gene. The chain's CDR3 is CAILMTGFYGYTF. CDR3 sequence (DNA): TGTGCCATCCTGATGACAGGGTTCTATGGCTACACCTTC.

The chain recombines TRBV6-2 or TRBV6-3 with TRBJ2-2; 7 bases are a match to TRBD2. CDR1 is MNHEY and CDR2 is SVGEGT in the germline V gene. The CDR3 spans 19 residues. J gave up 2 bases and V 4 bases, and 16 bases lay outside the gene matches. As DNA, the CDR3 is TGTGCCAGCAGTTTCACCCCAGACCCAGCGGGGTCAAACACCGGGGAGCTGTTTTTT. As protein: CASSFTPDPAGSNTGELFF.

The chain couples TRBV25-1 to TRBJ1-6; 10 bases are shared with TRBD1. The CDR3 loop spans 16 amino acids. The V and J ends lost 1 base and 6 bases, in that order; junction bases with no gene match: 3. Per the germline V gene, CDR1 is MGHDK and CDR2 is SYGVNS. The DNA for the CDR3 is TGTGCCAGCAGTGAATTGGGACAGGGGCTTAATTCACCCCTCCACTTT. Amino acids: CASSELGQGLNSPLHF.

The CDR3 DNA is TGTGCCAGCAGCGGTCGACAGGGCGGCGAGCAGTACTTC. Protein sequence: CASSGRQGGEQYF. The genes are TRBV11-2 and TRBJ2-7, with 7 positions matching TRBD1. Looked up from germline, CDR1 is SGHAT and CDR2 is FQNNGV. The CDR3 is 13 residues long. V shed 5 bases, J shed 6 bases, and the junction held 7 bases outside the gene matches.

The gene calls are TRBV7-2 and TRBJ2-2, with 9 bases that match TRBD2. Germline values: CDR1 SGHTA, CDR2 FQGNSA. V lost 1 base to trimming and J lost 6 bases; unmatched junction nucleotides: 6. The CDR3 spans 16 residues. This CDR3 is CASSLDWTSEAGELFF. In DNA, the CDR3 is TGTGCCAGCAGCTTAGATTGGACTAGCGAGGCCGGGGAGCTGTTTTTT.

CDR3 sequence (DNA): TGTGCCCTCGAGGGGGAGCGGGAGGGCCCTCGGGGCCAAGAGACCCAGTACTTC. Protein product: CALEGEREGPRGQETQYF. V and J are TRBV7-8 and TRBJ2-5, with TRBD2 matching over 10 bases. Germline V gene lookup returns CDR1 SGHVS and CDR2 FQNEAQ. The trim removed 11 bases at V and 1 base at J, leaving 19 bases unmatched. The CDR3 spans 18 residues.

V usage is TRBV18 and J usage is TRBJ2-3, with 9 bases that match TRBD2. The CDR3 length is 14 residues. Looked up from germline, CDR1 is KGHSH and CDR2 is LQKENI. The V and J ends lost 3 bases and 3 bases, in that order; junction bases with no gene match: 1. CDR3 coding DNA: TGTGCCAGCTCACCGCGGGAGGGTACAGATACGCAGTATTTT. This gives the protein CASSPREGTDTQYF.

In this sample, this clone turned up once. V is TRBV19 and J is TRBJ1-5; D gene ambiguous. The germline V and J ends were trimmed by 5 bases and 0 bases, with 8 bases remaining between them. Per germline, CDR1 LNHDA and CDR2 SQIVND (reference sequence). The CDR3 is made up of 14 amino acids. Here the CDR3 DNA reads TGTGCCAGTAGTTCCGGGTTTAGCAATCAGCCCCAGCATTTT. Protein product: CASSSGFSNQPQHF.

The chain links TRBV29-1 to TRBJ1-2, with 7 bases matching TRBD1. The CDR3 consists of 12 residues. The germline V gene encodes CDR1 SQVTM and CDR2 ANQGSEA. The V segment lost 2 bases and the J segment 4 bases; nucleotides outside the gene matches: 1. The CDR3 loop is CSVERGLYGYTF. The CDR3 nucleotides are TGCAGCGTTGAAAGGGGGCTCTATGGCTACACCTTC. Together with reference TRBV29-1 and TRBJ1-2, the CDR3 gives the full variable domain: SAVISQKPSRDICQRGTSLTIQCQVDSQVTMMFWYRQQPGQSLTLIATANQGSEATYESGFVIDKFPISRPNLTFSTLTVSNMSPEDSSIYLCSVERGLYGYTFGSGTRLTVV.

This clone appeared once. This chain connects TRBV2 to TRBJ1-3, with TRBD1 matching over 7 bases. The CDR3 has 15 amino acids. Germline V lookup: CDR1 SNHLY, CDR2 FYNNEI. Trimming took 4 bases from V and 4 from J; bases not matched to a gene: 7. The CDR3 is CASSAEGARGNTIYF. The DNA of the CDR3 is TGTGCCAGCAGTGCCGAGGGGGCACGCGGAAACACCATATATTTT.

This rearrangement joins TRBV27 to TRBJ1-5; D remains unclear. This CDR3 contains 12 residues. The ends were cut back, 8 bases at V and 2 bases at J, with 7 bases in the middle. Germline CDR1 and CDR2: MNHEY and SMNVEV (reference sequence). In DNA, the CDR3 is TGTGCCAGCTGCTCGGGCAATCAGCCCCAGCATTTT. Translated, it gives CASCSGNQPQHF.

This chain links TRBV5-4 with TRBJ2-3; D unclear. Deletions cut 4 bases from V and 0 bases from J, with 9 bases between. This CDR3 contains 14 residues. Germline CDR1 reads SGHNT; CDR2 reads YYREEE (reference sequence). The CDR3 coding sequence is TGTGCCAGCAGCACTTGGGCGAGCACAGATACGCAGTATTTT. Protein product: CASSTWASTDTQYF.